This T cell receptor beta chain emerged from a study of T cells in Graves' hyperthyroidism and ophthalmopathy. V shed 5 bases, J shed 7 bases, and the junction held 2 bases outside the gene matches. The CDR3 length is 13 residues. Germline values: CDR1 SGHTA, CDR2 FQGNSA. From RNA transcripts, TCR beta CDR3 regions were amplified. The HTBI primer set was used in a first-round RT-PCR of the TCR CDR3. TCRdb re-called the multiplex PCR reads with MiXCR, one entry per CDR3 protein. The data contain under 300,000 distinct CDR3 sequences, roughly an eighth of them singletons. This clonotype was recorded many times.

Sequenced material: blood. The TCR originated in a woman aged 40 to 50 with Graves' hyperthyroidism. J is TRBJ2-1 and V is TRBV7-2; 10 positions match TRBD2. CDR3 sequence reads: CASSQLAGNEQFF. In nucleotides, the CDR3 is TGTGCCAGCAGCCAACTAGCGGGGAATGAGCAGTTCTTC.